This TCR beta chain was sequenced in a study of cytomegalovirus exposure and HLA in healthy donors. On this clone itself: As yet, its antigen is unknown.

Study-wide results and limits: Most TCR sequences proved rare, with some public TCRs found in many donors.

Trimming shortened V by 2 bases and J by 5 bases, and 14 bases separated the two germline ends. Germline CDR1 SGHRS, CDR2 YFSETQ. CDR3 length: 15 amino acids. A multiplex PCR was run with 60 Vbeta primers and 13 Jbeta primers. The assay was immunoSEQ multiplex PCR, and TCRdb's table has in-frame clones only and misses some. The sample has under 300,000 clones, 80% to 90% seen once. This chain joins TRBV5-1 and TRBJ2-1; D is perhaps TRBD2 (6 bases). This receptor was taken from a middle-aged woman in good health and CMV-seropositive. The sample comprised PBMCs. The CDR3 loop is CASSFRVAENNEQFF. DNA of the CDR3: TGCGCCAGCAGCTTTAGGGTAGCGGAAAACAATGAGCAGTTCTTC. The entire variable domain, with the rest obtained from reference TRBV5-1 and TRBJ2-1, is as follows: KAGVTQTPRYLIKTRGQQVTLSCSPISGHRSVSWYQQTPGQGLQFLFEYFSETQRNKGNFPGRFSGRQFSNSRSEMNVSTLELGDSALYLCASSFRVAENNEQFFGPGTRLTVL.